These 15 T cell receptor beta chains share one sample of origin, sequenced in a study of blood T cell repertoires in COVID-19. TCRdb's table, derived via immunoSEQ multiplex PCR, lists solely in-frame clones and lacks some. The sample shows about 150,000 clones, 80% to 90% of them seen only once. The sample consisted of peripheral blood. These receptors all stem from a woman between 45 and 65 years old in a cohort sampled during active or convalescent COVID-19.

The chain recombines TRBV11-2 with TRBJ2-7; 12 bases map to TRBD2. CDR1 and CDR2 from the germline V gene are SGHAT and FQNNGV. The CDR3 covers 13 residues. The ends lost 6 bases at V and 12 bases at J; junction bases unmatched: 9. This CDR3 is CASRRFGLAGRYF. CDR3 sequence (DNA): TGTGCCAGCAGGCGTTTCGGACTAGCGGGGCGGTACTTC. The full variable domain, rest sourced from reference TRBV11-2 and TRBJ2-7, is EAGVAQSPRYKIIEKRQSVAFWCNPISGHATLYWYQQILGQGPKLLIQFQNNGVVDDSQLPKDRFSAERLKGVDSTLKIQPAKLEDSAVYLCASRRFGLAGRYFGPGTRLTVT.

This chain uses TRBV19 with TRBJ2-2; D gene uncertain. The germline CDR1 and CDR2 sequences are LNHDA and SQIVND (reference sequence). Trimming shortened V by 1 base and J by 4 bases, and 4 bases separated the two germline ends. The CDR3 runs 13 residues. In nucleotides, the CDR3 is TGTGCCAGTAGTATAGTACTCACCGGGGAGCTGTTTTTT. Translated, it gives CASSIVLTGELFF.

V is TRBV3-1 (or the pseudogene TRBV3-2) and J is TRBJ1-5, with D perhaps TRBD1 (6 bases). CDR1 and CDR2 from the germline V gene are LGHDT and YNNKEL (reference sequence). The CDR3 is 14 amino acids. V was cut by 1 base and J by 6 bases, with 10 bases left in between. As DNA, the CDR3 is TGTGCCAGCAGCCAAGCGGGGGGCGGTCAGCCCCAGCATTTT. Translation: CASSQAGGGQPQHF.

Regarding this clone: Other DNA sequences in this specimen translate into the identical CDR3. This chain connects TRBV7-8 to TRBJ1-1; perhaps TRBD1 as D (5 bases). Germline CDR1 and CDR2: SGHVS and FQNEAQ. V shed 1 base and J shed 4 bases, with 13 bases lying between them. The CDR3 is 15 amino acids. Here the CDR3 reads CASSLGGGVGTEAFF. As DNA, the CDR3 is TGTGCCAGCAGCTTAGGGGGAGGGGTAGGCACTGAAGCTTTCTTT.

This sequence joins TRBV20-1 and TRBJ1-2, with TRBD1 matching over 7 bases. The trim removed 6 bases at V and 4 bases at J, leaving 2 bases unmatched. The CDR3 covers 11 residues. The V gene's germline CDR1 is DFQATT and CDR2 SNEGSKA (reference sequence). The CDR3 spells CSAEGAYGYTF. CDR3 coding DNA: TGCAGTGCGGAGGGGGCCTATGGCTACACCTTC.

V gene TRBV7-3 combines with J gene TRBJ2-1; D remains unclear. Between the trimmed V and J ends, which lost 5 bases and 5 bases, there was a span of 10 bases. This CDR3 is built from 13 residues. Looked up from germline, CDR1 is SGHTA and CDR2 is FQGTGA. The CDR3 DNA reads TGTGCCAGCAGCGCGGCAGTGCACAATGAGCAGTTCTTC. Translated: CASSAAVHNEQFF.

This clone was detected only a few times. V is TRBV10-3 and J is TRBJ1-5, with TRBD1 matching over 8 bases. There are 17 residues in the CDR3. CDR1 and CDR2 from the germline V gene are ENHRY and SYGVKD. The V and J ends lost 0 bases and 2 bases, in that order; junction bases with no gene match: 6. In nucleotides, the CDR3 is TGTGCCATCAGTGAGTCTCCAGGGGGCATTGGCAATCAGCCCCAGCATTTT. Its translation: CAISESPGGIGNQPQHF.

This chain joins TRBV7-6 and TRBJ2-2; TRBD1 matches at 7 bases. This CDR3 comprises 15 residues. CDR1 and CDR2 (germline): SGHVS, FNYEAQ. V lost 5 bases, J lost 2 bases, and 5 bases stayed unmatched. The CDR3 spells CASSLGTENTGELFF. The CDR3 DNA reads TGTGCCAGCAGCCTCGGGACAGAAAACACCGGGGAGCTGTTTTTT.

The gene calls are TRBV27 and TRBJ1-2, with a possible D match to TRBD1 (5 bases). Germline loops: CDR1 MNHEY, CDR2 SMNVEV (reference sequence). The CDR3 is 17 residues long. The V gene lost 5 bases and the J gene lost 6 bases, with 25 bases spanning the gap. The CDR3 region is CASSPRSGAMAVNGYTF. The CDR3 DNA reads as TGTGCCAGCAGTCCACGGAGTGGGGCTATGGCGGTTAATGGCTACACCTTC.

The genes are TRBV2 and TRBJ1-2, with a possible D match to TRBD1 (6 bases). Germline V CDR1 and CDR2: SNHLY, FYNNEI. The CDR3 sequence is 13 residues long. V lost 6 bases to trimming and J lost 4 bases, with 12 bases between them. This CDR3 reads CASRGDNFYGYTF. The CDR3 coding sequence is TGTGCCAGCAGGGGGGACAATTTCTATGGCTACACCTTC.

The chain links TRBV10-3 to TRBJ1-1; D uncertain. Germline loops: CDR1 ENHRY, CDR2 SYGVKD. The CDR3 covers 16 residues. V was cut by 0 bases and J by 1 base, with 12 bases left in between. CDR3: CAISESRSQGNTEAFF. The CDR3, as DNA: TGTGCCATCAGTGAGTCGAGGTCTCAAGGGAACACTGAAGCTTTCTTT.

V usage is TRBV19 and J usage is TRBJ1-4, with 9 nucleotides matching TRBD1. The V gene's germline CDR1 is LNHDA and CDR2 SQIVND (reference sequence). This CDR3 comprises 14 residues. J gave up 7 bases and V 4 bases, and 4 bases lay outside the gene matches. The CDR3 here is CASSTGTGFEKLFF. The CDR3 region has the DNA TGTGCCAGTAGTACCGGGACAGGGTTTGAAAAACTGTTTTTT.

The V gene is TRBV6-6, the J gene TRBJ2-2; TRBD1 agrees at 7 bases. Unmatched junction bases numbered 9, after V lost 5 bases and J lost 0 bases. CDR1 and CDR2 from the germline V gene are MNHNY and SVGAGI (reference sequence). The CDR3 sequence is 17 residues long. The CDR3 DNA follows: TGTGCCAGCAGTCGATCCCCGACAGGGACGAACACCGGGGAGCTGTTTTTT. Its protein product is CASSRSPTGTNTGELFF.

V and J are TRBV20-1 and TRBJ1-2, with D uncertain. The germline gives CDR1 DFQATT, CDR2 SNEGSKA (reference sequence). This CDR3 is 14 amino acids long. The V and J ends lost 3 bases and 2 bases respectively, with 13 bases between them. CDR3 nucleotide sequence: TGCAGTGCTAGTCGGGAGGGTGTCAACTATGGCTACACCTTC. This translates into CSASREGVNYGYTF.

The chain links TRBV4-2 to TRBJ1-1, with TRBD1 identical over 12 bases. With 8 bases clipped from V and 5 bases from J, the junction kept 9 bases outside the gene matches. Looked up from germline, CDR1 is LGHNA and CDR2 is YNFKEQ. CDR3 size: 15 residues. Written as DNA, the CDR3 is TGTGCCAGCGGCCCGGGACAGGGGGCGCGGACTGAAGCTTTCTTT. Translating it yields CASGPGQGARTEAFF.